These 15 T cell receptor beta chains originate from one sample sequenced in a study of cytomegalovirus exposure and HLA in healthy donors. Sequenced by immunoSEQ multiplex PCR; TCRdb stores in-frame clones only, minus some. Found here are 150,000 to 200,000 clones, 86% of them singletons; the top ten hold more than 1.1%. The sample comprised PBMCs. All receptors come from a young woman in good health and CMV-seronegative.

The chain links TRBV7-2 to TRBJ1-6, with D possibly TRBD1 on 6 matching bases. V was pared by 1 base and J by 4 bases, with 17 bases between. Germline V lookup: CDR1 SGHTA, CDR2 FQGNSA. The CDR3 contains 18 residues. The CDR3: CASSLVPSGTNYNSPLHF. The CDR3 nucleotides are TGTGCCAGCAGCTTAGTTCCCTCCGGGACAAATTATAATTCACCCCTCCACTTT.

The gene calls are TRBV27 and TRBJ1-1; perhaps TRBD1 as D (5 bases). Per germline, CDR1 MNHEY and CDR2 SMNVEV (reference sequence). The CDR3 consists of 18 residues. V dropped 4 bases and J dropped 4 bases, with 25 bases sitting between them. The CDR3 region is CASSSFRPQGLISTEAFF. In DNA, the CDR3 is TGTGCCAGCAGTTCGTTTAGGCCGCAGGGCTTAATAAGCACTGAAGCTTTCTTT.

The sample holds a few counts of this clone. The chain employs TRBV2 and TRBJ2-6; the D gene is possibly TRBD2 (5 bases). Per germline, CDR1 SNHLY and CDR2 FYNNEI. V lost 4 bases to trimming and J lost 1 base, with 5 bases between them. The CDR3 extends over 14 amino acids. The CDR3 region has the DNA TGTGCCAGCAGTGCGGGATCTGGGGCCAACGTCCTGACTTTC. It yields the protein CASSAGSGANVLTF.

This clone was detected once. The chain employs TRBV19 and TRBJ1-5; D is unclear. V lost 3 bases to trimming and J lost 1 base, with 19 bases between them. CDR3 length equals 18 residues. In germline, CDR1 is LNHDA, CDR2 SQIVND (reference sequence). CDR3: CASSMSPGKGWSNQPQHF. The CDR3 region has the DNA TGTGCCAGTAGTATGAGTCCCGGGAAGGGTTGGAGCAATCAGCCCCAGCATTTT. The full variable domain, with the rest looked up from reference TRBV19 and TRBJ1-5, is DGGITQSPKYLFRKEGQNVTLSCEQNLNHDAMYWYRQDPGQGLRLIYYSQIVNDFQKGDIAEGYSVSREKKESFPLTVTSAQKNPTAFYLCASSMSPGKGWSNQPQHFGDGTRLSIL.

The chain employs TRBV11-2 and TRBJ2-2; weak D call: TRBD2 (6 bases). The CDR3 runs 15 residues. The ends were cut back, 5 bases at V and 3 bases at J, with 13 bases in the middle. CDR1 is SGHAT and CDR2 is FQNNGV in the germline V gene. CDR3 sequence (DNA): TGTGCCAGCAGCCCGGGACTGTCATACACCGGGGAGCTGTTTTTT. As protein: CASSPGLSYTGELFF.

This clone was observed a handful of times. The chain carries TRBV11-2 and TRBJ1-1, with a weak D call TRBD1 (5 bases). The CDR3 extends over 14 amino acids. Deletions cut 3 bases from V and 4 bases from J, with 12 bases between. From germline, CDR1 is SGHAT and CDR2 FQNNGV. The CDR3 DNA follows: TGTGCCAGCAGCTTCGAAGCTAGGGGCACTGAAGCTTTCTTT. Encoded protein: CASSFEARGTEAFF.

The chain has TRBV5-8 and TRBJ1-2; D gene unclear. This CDR3 region has 13 residues. Germline V gives CDR1 SGHTS, CDR2 YDEGEE. Between the trimmed V and J ends, which lost 1 base and 0 bases, there was a span of 4 bases. The CDR3 loop reads CASSLLPNYGYTF. In DNA form, the CDR3 reads TGTGCCAGCAGCTTGCTACCTAACTATGGCTACACCTTC.

The chain employs TRBV27 and TRBJ2-1, with no clear D. CDR3 length equals 12 residues. CDR1 MNHEY and CDR2 SMNVEV come from the germline V gene (reference sequence). The V and J ends lost 5 bases and 6 bases respectively, with 8 bases between them. The chain's CDR3 is CASSTFANEQFF. As DNA, the CDR3 is TGTGCCAGCAGTACATTCGCCAATGAGCAGTTCTTC.

The V and J genes are TRBV5-1 and TRBJ2-1, with 10 bases fitting TRBD2. Germline lookup yields CDR1 SGHRS and CDR2 YFSETQ. Trimming cost V 0 bases and J 9 bases; bases outside gene matches: 12. The CDR3 consists of 17 residues. This CDR3 reads CASSLAQREGSASEQFF. The CDR3 DNA is TGCGCCAGCAGCTTGGCCCAGCGGGAGGGCTCGGCGTCTGAGCAGTTCTTC. Using reference TRBV5-1 and TRBJ2-1 for the parts outside the CDR3, the full variable domain is KAGVTQTPRYLIKTRGQQVTLSCSPISGHRSVSWYQQTPGQGLQFLFEYFSETQRNKGNFPGRFSGRQFSNSRSEMNVSTLELGDSALYLCASSLAQREGSASEQFFGPGTRLTVL.

The chain carries TRBV19 and TRBJ2-5, with 7 nucleotides matching TRBD2. Trimming took 5 bases from V and 2 from J; bases not matched to a gene: 5. There are 14 residues in the CDR3. Germline-derived CDR1 and CDR2 are LNHDA and SQIVND (reference sequence). The CDR3 DNA reads as TGTGCCAGTAGTTTGACTAGCTATCAAGAGACCCAGTACTTC. It yields the protein CASSLTSYQETQYF.

The CDR3 here is CAWSPRTEFSGNTIYF. DNA for the CDR3: TGTGCCTGGAGTCCCCGGACAGAATTCTCTGGAAACACCATATATTTT. V gene TRBV30 combines with J gene TRBJ1-3; D is possibly TRBD1 (6 bases). This CDR3 region has 16 residues. Trimming pared 2 bases from V and 0 bases from J, leaving 14 bases between. From germline, CDR1 is GTSNPN and CDR2 SVGIG (reference sequence). Variable domain in full (rest from reference TRBV30 and TRBJ1-3): SQTIHQWPATLVQPVGSPLSLECTVEGTSNPNLYWYRQAAGRGLQLLFYSVGIGQISSEVPQNLSASRPQDRQFILSSKKLLLSDSGFYLCAWSPRTEFSGNTIYFGEGSWLTVV.

The chain links TRBV7-8 to TRBJ2-3, with D tentatively TRBD2 (6 bases). CDR1 is SGHVS, CDR2 FQNEAQ, per germline. CDR3 size: 16 residues. V lost 5 bases and J 6 bases, leaving 21 bases between the germline ends. This CDR3 is CASSEKRATGPDTQYF. CDR3 coding DNA: TGTGCCAGCAGCGAAAAGCGGGCCACGGGGCCCGATACGCAGTATTTT. The entire variable domain, with the rest obtained from reference TRBV7-8 and TRBJ2-3, is as follows: GAGVSQSPRYKVAKRGQDVALRCDPISGHVSLFWYQQALGQGPEFLTYFQNEAQLDKSGLPSDRFFAERPEGSVSTLKIQRTQQEDSAVYLCASSEKRATGPDTQYFGPGTRLTVL.

This chain connects TRBV7-6 to TRBJ1-1; 7 positions agree with TRBD1. Germline CDR1 and CDR2: SGHVS and FNYEAQ. The CDR3 sequence is 21 residues long. V was clipped by 10 bases and J by 5 bases; unmatched bases: 34. Here the CDR3 reads CATIAFPGQTETGIGDTEAFF. CDR3 coding DNA: TGTGCCACCATAGCTTTTCCTGGCCAAACAGAGACAGGGATTGGGGATACTGAAGCTTTCTTT.

This chain links TRBV27 with TRBJ1-5; 9 bases agree with TRBD1. Looked up from germline, CDR1 is MNHEY and CDR2 is SMNVEV (reference sequence). After removal of 5 bases from V and 4 bases from J, the junction contained 6 bases not matched to a gene. The CDR3 consists of 15 residues. CDR3 nucleotide sequence: TGTGCCAGCAGTCGGACAGGGGCAGGTAATCAGCCCCAGCATTTT. Its protein product is CASSRTGAGNQPQHF.

This chain uses TRBV11-1 with TRBJ2-1, with TRBD1 matching 9 bases. The CDR3 runs 17 residues. V lost 5 bases to trimming and J lost 2 bases; unmatched junction nucleotides: 10. Per the germline V gene, CDR1 is SGHAT and CDR2 is FQDESV (reference sequence). Written as DNA, the CDR3 is TGTGCCAGCAGCCATGGGACAGGGCCCATCACCTACAATGAGCAGTTCTTC. This translates into CASSHGTGPITYNEQFF. Full variable domain (rest looked up from reference TRBV11-1 and TRBJ2-1): EAEVAQSPRYKITEKSQAVAFWCDPISGHATLYWYRQILGQGPELLVQFQDESVVDDSQLPKDRFSAERLKGVDSTLKIQPAELGDSAMYLCASSHGTGPITYNEQFFGPGTRLTVL.